The 22 T cell receptor beta chains below all came from one sample that was sequenced in a study of T cells in Graves' hyperthyroidism and ophthalmopathy. Amplification of TCR beta CDR3 regions was performed using RNA transcripts as template. Researchers ran a first-round RT-PCR on the TCR CDR3 using the HTBI primer set. TCRdb reanalysed the multiplex PCR reads using MiXCR and keeps one entry per CDR3 protein. Of fewer than 350,000 distinct CDR3 sequences listed, about 13% were seen once; the top ten hold roughly 8.2%. Sequences were obtained from blood. Every receptor here comes from a woman in her forties with Graves' hyperthyroidism.

Worth noting for this clonotype: This may arise from a read error, as a much more abundant clone is one base away. The chain is built from TRBV6-2 or TRBV6-3 and TRBJ2-2; 10 bases line up with TRBD1. Germline V gene sequence: CDR1 MNHEY, CDR2 SVGEGT. The CDR3 runs to 15 residues. After removal of 5 bases from V and 1 base from J, the junction contained 1 base not matched to a gene. The CDR3 DNA is TGTGCCAGCAGTGGACAGGGGGGGAACACCGGGGAGCTGTTTTTT. This sequence encodes CASSGQGGNTGELFF.

This clonotype was found many times. V is TRBV6-1 and J is TRBJ2-1, with TRBD2 identical over 12 bases. CDR3 length equals 15 residues. Germline V gives CDR1 MNHNS, CDR2 SASEGT. With V trimmed by 7 bases and J by 3 bases, 4 bases remained unmatched. For the CDR3, the DNA is TGTGCCAGCACTAGCGGGAGGGCCTTCTACAATGAGCAGTTCTTC. It yields the protein CASTSGRAFYNEQFF.

This clonotype was detected many times. The chain couples TRBV6-1 to TRBJ2-7, with 10 bases that match TRBD2. CDR1 is MNHNS, CDR2 SASEGT, per germline. This CDR3 has 14 amino acids. The V gene end was trimmed by 6 bases and the J gene end by 4 bases; junction bases not matched to a gene: 6. This chain's CDR3 is CASRASGSAYEQYF. The CDR3 nucleotides are TGTGCCAGCAGGGCTAGCGGGAGTGCTTACGAGCAGTACTTC.

This rearrangement joins TRBV7-8 to TRBJ2-2; D might be TRBD1 (6 bases). Germline assignment: CDR1 SGHVS and CDR2 FQNEAQ. Trimming pared 9 bases from V and 6 bases from J, leaving 14 bases between. CDR3 length: 13 residues. For the CDR3, the DNA is TGTGCCAGGAGGGCAGGGGTTCCCGGGGAGCTGTTTTTT. Translating it yields CARRAGVPGELFF.

This clonotype has just a few counts. The V call is TRBV20-1, the J call TRBJ2-3; 13 positions match TRBD2. The CDR3 sequence is 15 residues long. Germline V lookup: CDR1 DFQATT, CDR2 SNEGSKA (reference sequence). Trimming took 6 bases from V and 2 from J; bases not matched to a gene: 5. The CDR3 DNA sequence: TGCAGTGCCCCTGGACTAGCGGGAGTCACAGATACGCAGTATTTT. This translates into CSAPGLAGVTDTQYF.

This clonotype was seen more than once but under ten times. The chain couples TRBV7-9 to TRBJ1-1; D is uncertain. The CDR3 totals 13 residues. Per the germline V gene, CDR1 is SEHNR and CDR2 is FQNEAQ (reference sequence). V lost 4 bases to trimming and J lost 2 bases, with 8 bases between them. CDR3 sequence (DNA): TGTGCCAGCAGCTCGGGATCTAACACTGAAGCTTTCTTT. Translated, it gives CASSSGSNTEAFF.

The table lists this clonotype with a count of one. This sequence joins TRBV11-2 and TRBJ2-7; 8 bases are a match to TRBD1. The V segment lost 2 bases and the J segment 2 bases; nucleotides outside the gene matches: 5. The V gene's germline CDR1 is SGHAT and CDR2 FQNNGV. The CDR3 has 15 amino acids. CDR3 sequence reads: CASSLHRGQAYEQYF. Written as DNA, the CDR3 is TGTGCCAGCAGCTTACATCGGGGACAGGCCTACGAGCAGTACTTC.

This clonotype was seen more than once but under ten times. This sequence may be a read error, since a much larger clone differs from it by one base. The rearrangement uses TRBV12-3 or TRBV12-4 and TRBJ1-5; D remains ambiguous. Trimming shortened V by 4 bases and J by 1 base, and 2 bases separated the two germline ends. CDR3 length: 12 amino acids. Here the CDR3 reads CASSWSNQPQHF. CDR3 in DNA: TGTGCCAGCAGTTGGAGCAATCAGCCCCAGCATTTT.

This clonotype was recorded at least ten times. In nucleotides, the CDR3 is TGTGCCAGCAGTTATTTTTCGCAGGCGAGCCATTTCCGAGACACTGAAGCTTTCTTT. Its protein is CASSYFSQASHFRDTEAFF. The chain couples TRBV6-9 to TRBJ1-1; D unclear. Trimming removed 1 base from V and 3 bases from J, with 24 bases in between. The germline V gene encodes CDR1 MNHGY and CDR2 SVAAGI. The CDR3 extends over 19 amino acids.

This clonotype has a count of ten or more. The chain joins TRBV7-9 to TRBJ1-2; tentatively, D is TRBD1 (6 bases). In germline, CDR1 is SEHNR, CDR2 FQNEAQ (reference sequence). V lost 6 bases and J lost 4, with 15 bases in between. There are 14 residues in the CDR3. The CDR3 DNA is TGTGCCAGCAGGAGTGCACAGGGATCCTATGGCTACACCTTC. Translated: CASRSAQGSYGYTF.

This clonotype was observed at least ten times. The J gene is TRBJ2-2, the V gene TRBV15; 7 nucleotides line up with TRBD2. The CDR3 length is 14 residues. V was clipped by 0 bases and J by 6 bases; unmatched bases: 1. Germline CDR1 is LNHNV and CDR2 is YYDKDF (reference sequence). The CDR3 nucleotides read TGTGCCACCAGCAGAGATCGGGAGGCCGGGGAGCTGTTTTTT. Translation: CATSRDREAGELFF.

This clonotype was counted ten times or more. The CDR3 bases are TGTGCCAGCAGGGTGACAGGGACTAGCAATCAGCCCCAGCATTTT. The encoded protein is CASRVTGTSNQPQHF. This chain connects TRBV6-1 to TRBJ1-5, with 7 bases fitting TRBD1. The CDR3 has 15 residues. Germline V lookup: CDR1 MNHNS, CDR2 SASEGT. With V trimmed by 6 bases and J by 0 bases, 5 bases remained unmatched.

This clonotype was counted many times. The V gene is TRBV6-1, the J gene TRBJ1-6; D is possibly TRBD1 (5 bases). Per the germline V gene, CDR1 is MNHNS and CDR2 is SASEGT. The CDR3 extends over 14 amino acids. V lost 8 bases to trimming and J lost 5 bases, with 13 bases between them. The CDR3 sequence: CASHRGPNNSPLHF. CDR3 nucleotides: TGTGCCAGCCATAGGGGTCCTAATAATTCACCCCTCCACTTT.

This clonotype was recorded many times. The chain uses TRBV30 and TRBJ1-2, with a tentative D call TRBD1 (6 bases). The CDR3 covers 14 residues. CDR1 and CDR2 from the germline V gene are GTSNPN and SVGIG (reference sequence). V shed 3 bases and J shed 2 bases, with 13 bases lying between them. CDR3 in DNA: TGTGCCTGGAGAAGGTGGGGGGCCAACTATGGCTACACCTTC. Protein sequence: CAWRRWGANYGYTF.

This clonotype appeared many times. V usage is TRBV20-1 and J usage is TRBJ2-7, with no clear D. The CDR3 spans 15 residues. V was cut by 6 bases and J by 2 bases, with 20 bases left in between. Germline CDR1 reads DFQATT; CDR2 reads SNEGSKA (reference sequence). The CDR3 coding sequence is TGCAGTGCAAGGCGTGACAACCTGGGGACCTACGAGCAGTACTTC. As protein: CSARRDNLGTYEQYF.

This clonotype was picked up many times. In DNA, the CDR3 is TGTGCCAGCAGCCAAGCGACCTATGGCTACACCTTC. This encodes CASSQATYGYTF. The genes are TRBV3-1 and TRBJ1-2; D is unresolved. CDR3 length: 12 residues. Germline V gene data show CDR1 as LGHDT and CDR2 as YNNKEL (reference sequence). V shed 1 base and J shed 4 bases, with 4 bases lying between them.

This clonotype has at least ten counts. The chain joins TRBV12-3 or TRBV12-4 to TRBJ1-1, with D uncertain. Between the trimmed V and J ends, which lost 6 bases and 6 bases, there was a span of 5 bases. This CDR3 has 10 residues. CDR3 region: CASRRSEAFF. The DNA for the CDR3 is TGTGCCAGCAGAAGGTCTGAAGCTTTCTTT.

This clonotype has at least ten counts. The chain links TRBV7-9 to TRBJ1-4, with D possibly matching TRBD1 (5 bases). This CDR3 is 14 amino acids long. V was pared by 2 bases and J by 6 bases, with 10 bases between. Germline values: CDR1 SEHNR, CDR2 FQNEAQ (reference sequence). CDR3 sequence: CASSLYQGDEKLFF. The CDR3 bases are TGTGCCAGCAGCTTATACCAGGGTGATGAAAAACTGTTTTTT.

In this sample, this clonotype turned up many times. This chain connects TRBV20-1 to TRBJ1-5; tentative D call: TRBD1 (5 bases). The germline V gene has CDR1 DFQATT and CDR2 SNEGSKA (reference sequence). Trimming shortened V by 5 bases and J by 7 bases, and 15 bases separated the two germline ends. The CDR3 spans 13 residues. In nucleotides, the CDR3 is TGCAGTGCTGGGGGGGACGTGCGGCAGCCCCAGCATTTT. Amino acids: CSAGGDVRQPQHF.

This clonotype was recorded at least ten times. The gene calls are TRBV3-1 and TRBJ1-3; TRBD1 matches at 9 bases. This CDR3 contains 14 residues. Germline assignment: CDR1 LGHDT and CDR2 YNNKEL (reference sequence). V gave up 6 bases and J gave up 7 bases; unmatched junction bases: 7. The CDR3, as DNA: TGTGCCAGCAGACTAGGGACAGGGAGTAACACCATATATTTT. Its protein is CASRLGTGSNTIYF. Full variable domain (outside the CDR3, taken from reference TRBV3-1 and TRBJ1-3): DTAVSQTPKYLVTQMGNDKSIKCEQNLGHDTMYWYKQDSKKFLKIMFSYNNKELIINETVPNRFSPKSPDKAHLNLHINSLELGDSAVYFCASRLGTGSNTIYFGEGSWLTVV.

This clonotype was recorded at least ten times. The chain carries TRBV28 and TRBJ1-5; D call uncertain. Germline CDR1 reads MDHEN; CDR2 reads SYDVKM. V lost 6 bases and J lost 3, with 12 bases in between. This CDR3 has 14 residues. CDR3 bases: TGTGCCAGCAGATTGGAGGGTTTCAATCAGCCCCAGCATTTT. It is translated as CASRLEGFNQPQHF.

This clonotype was recorded many times. One end of the junction does not line up with germline, which may come from a read error. The chain combines TRBV6-1 with TRBJ2-2, with D uncertain. This CDR3 region has 10 residues. CDR1 and CDR2 (germline): MNHNS, SASEGT. The CDR3 DNA sequence: TGTGCCACCAGTAACGGGGAGCTGTTTTTT. Amino acids: CATSNGELFF.